These T cell receptor beta chains were read from a single sample in a study of T cell responses to AZD1222 COVID-19 vaccine. Assay used: immunoSEQ multiplex PCR; TCRdb lists only in-frame clones, some missing. Here the sample spans about 210,000 clones, approximately 94% being singletons. Sequenced here: peripheral blood, sampled 28 days after the second dose of the MenACWY control vaccine. The source of these receptors is an adult who received the MenACWY meningococcal vaccine as a control. Each CDR3 is given with its conserved first and last residue. D genes are given only for firm matches. Where a row states a size, it is once, few, many or the class of an expanded clone; other rows omit it.

clone_size,j_call,v_call,d_call,cdr3_length,cdr3_aa,cdr3_nt
NA,TRBJ2-7,TRBV15,TRBD1,15,CATSRPTTGVREQYF,TGTGCCACCAGCAGACCGACGACAGGGGTGAGGGAGCAGTACTTC
once,TRBJ2-5,TRBV14,NA,15,CASSAGLATQETQYF,TGTGCCAGCAGCGCGGGCCTAGCGACCCAAGAGACCCAGTACTTC
NA,TRBJ1-1,TRBV19,TRBD1,12,CASPTGFTEAFF,TGTGCCAGCCCGACAGGGTTCACTGAAGCTTTCTTT
NA,TRBJ1-4,TRBV30,NA,12,CAWSRPLEKLFF,TGTGCCTGGAGTCGACCCCTGGAAAAACTGTTTTTT
NA,TRBJ2-5,TRBV7-9,NA,13,CASSQKTQETQYF,TGTGCCAGCAGCCAAAAGACACAAGAGACCCAGTACTTC
NA,TRBJ1-2,TRBV24-1,NA,14,CATSDFSRGDGYTF,TGTGCCACCAGTGATTTCTCCAGGGGAGATGGCTACACCTTC
NA,TRBJ2-7,TRBV27,NA,15,CASSTGQLGVYEQYF,TGTGCCAGCAGTACCGGACAGCTCGGGGTCTACGAGCAGTACTTC
NA,TRBJ1-2,TRBV28,TRBD1,16,CASSYRDRGLLYGYTF,TGTGCCAGCAGTTACCGGGACAGGGGTTTACTCTATGGCTACACCTTC
NA,TRBJ2-1,TRBV7-9,NA,15,CASSSYGVVDNEQFF,TGTGCCAGCAGCTCCTACGGAGTAGTAGACAATGAGCAGTTCTTC
NA,TRBJ2-5,TRBV4-1,NA,17,CASSQVQRPGGRETQYF,TGCGCCAGCAGCCAAGTCCAGCGCCCGGGCGGCAGGGAGACCCAGTACTTC
NA,TRBJ1-1,TRBV28,NA,12,CASSLARTEAFF,TGTGCCAGCAGTTTAGCCAGGACTGAAGCTTTCTTT
once,TRBJ1-2,TRBV4-3,NA,14,CASSHSGQNYGYTF,TGCGCCAGCAGCCACTCGGGGCAGAACTATGGCTACACCTTC
NA,TRBJ1-2,TRBV6-2/TRBV6-3,NA,13,CASSYAAGYGYTF,TGTGCCAGCAGTTATGCGGCCGGCTATGGCTACACCTTC
NA,TRBJ1-2,TRBV14,TRBD1,15,CASSQALTGDDGYTF,TGTGCCAGCAGCCAAGCGTTAACAGGGGACGATGGCTACACCTTC
NA,TRBJ1-2,TRBV6-1,TRBD1,15,CASSEAGQGDYGYTF,TGTGCCAGCAGTGAAGCGGGACAGGGGGACTATGGCTACACCTTC
NA,TRBJ2-3,TRBV7-3,NA,14,CASSQVWPTDTQYF,TGTGCCAGCAGCCAGGTGTGGCCCACAGATACGCAGTATTTT
NA,TRBJ1-2,TRBV7-3,NA,13,CASSSYKGHGYTF,TGTGCCAGCAGCTCCTACAAGGGTCATGGCTACACCTTC
NA,TRBJ1-2,TRBV5-4,NA,16,CASSFGSQGLNYGYTF,TGTGCCAGCAGTTTCGGCTCTCAGGGATTAAACTATGGCTACACCTTC
NA,TRBJ2-3,TRBV28,NA,14,CASSFDTSGDTQYF,TGTGCCAGCAGTTTCGACACCTCGGGAGATACGCAGTATTTT
NA,TRBJ2-7,TRBV7-2,TRBD1,19,CASSLARGEQGLKDYEQYF,TGTGCCAGCAGCTTAGCCAGGGGAGAACAGGGGTTGAAAGACTACGAGCAGTACTTC
NA,TRBJ1-2,TRBV7-8,NA,14,CASSLEVGGYGYTF,TGTGCCAGCAGCTTAGAAGTGGGAGGCTATGGCTACACCTTC
NA,TRBJ2-7,TRBV11-1,NA,15,CASSLMAARSYEQYF,TGTGCCAGCAGCTTGATGGCGGCGCGCTCCTACGAGCAGTACTTC